The 30 T cell receptor beta chains reported below all come from one sample, sequenced in a study of T cell responses to AZD1222 COVID-19 vaccine. Clones were read by immunoSEQ multiplex PCR, and TCRdb kept only the in-frame ones, dropping some. The sample includes more than 150,000 clones, about 87% of them seen just once. The input for sequencing was peripheral blood, taken on day 0 of AZD1222 vaccination. The source of these receptors is an adult in good health.

The chain recombines TRBV11-2 with TRBJ2-1; 9 bases fit TRBD2. V gave up 1 base and J gave up 7 bases; unmatched junction bases: 11. CDR3 length: 17 amino acids. The germline gives CDR1 SGHAT, CDR2 FQNNGV. The CDR3 coding sequence is TGTGCCAGCAGCTTAGGCCGAAGTGGGACTAGCCTAAATGAGCAGTTCTTC. This codes for CASSLGRSGTSLNEQFF.

CDR3 residues: CASSPGTGFDQPQHF. CDR3 nucleotides: TGTGCCAGCTCCCCCGGGACAGGGTTTGATCAGCCCCAGCATTTT. The rearrangement uses TRBV19 and TRBJ1-5; 9 bases are shared with TRBD1. Trimming cost V 9 bases and J 5 bases; bases outside gene matches: 11. The CDR3 sequence is 15 residues long. Germline CDR1 LNHDA, CDR2 SQIVND (reference sequence).

This clone showed up just once. The chain uses TRBV6-5 and TRBJ1-2; D possibly corresponds to TRBD1 (6 bases). This CDR3 has 14 residues. Germline lookup yields CDR1 MNHEY and CDR2 SVGAGI. V lost 7 bases to trimming and J lost 2 bases, with 14 bases between them. The CDR3 region has the DNA TGTGCCAGCAACCAGGGGTTGGAAAACTATGGCTACACCTTC. Protein sequence: CASNQGLENYGYTF.

The chain combines TRBV4-3 with TRBJ2-5; TRBD2 might be the D (6 bases). Germline V gene sequence: CDR1 LGHNA, CDR2 YSLEER. Trimming shortened V by 0 bases and J by 8 bases, and 7 bases separated the two germline ends. CDR3 size: 12 residues. CDR3 DNA sequence: TGCGCCAGCAGCCAAGAGGGGGGAACCCAGTACTTC. Translation gives CASSQEGGTQYF.

This clone was observed once. The V call is TRBV7-9, the J call TRBJ1-2; TRBD1 agrees at 8 bases. With V trimmed by 5 bases and J by 6 bases, 2 bases remained unmatched. This CDR3 contains 12 residues. Germline values: CDR1 SEHNR, CDR2 FQNEAQ (reference sequence). The CDR3 loop is CASSTDRDGYTF. DNA for the CDR3: TGTGCCAGCAGCACGGACAGGGATGGCTACACCTTC.

The genes are TRBV3-1 (or the pseudogene TRBV3-2) and TRBJ1-2, with TRBD1 matching 7 bases. CDR1 is LGHDT and CDR2 is YNNKEL in the germline V gene (reference sequence). V dropped 6 bases and J dropped 5; count of bases not matched to a gene: 9. The CDR3 sequence is 14 residues long. The CDR3 protein is CASRDTGVRYGYTF. The CDR3 bases are TGTGCCAGCAGAGACACAGGGGTGAGGTATGGCTACACCTTC.

This clone was picked up one time. The gene calls are TRBV7-9 and TRBJ2-3, with D tentatively TRBD1 (5 bases). Per the germline V gene, CDR1 is SEHNR and CDR2 is FQNEAQ (reference sequence). The CDR3 sequence is 14 residues long. Trimming shortened V by 2 bases and J by 5 bases, and 11 bases separated the two germline ends. The CDR3 spells CASSLIGAGDTQYF. In DNA form, the CDR3 reads TGTGCCAGCAGCTTAATAGGGGCTGGAGATACGCAGTATTTT.

CDR3 sequence: CSVDKDGYTF. The CDR3 DNA follows: TGCAGCGTTGATAAGGATGGCTACACCTTC. The chain recombines TRBV29-1 with TRBJ1-2, with D hard to call. This CDR3 spans 10 amino acids. Germline values: CDR1 SQVTM, CDR2 ANQGSEA. V was cut by 3 bases and J by 6 bases, with 5 bases left in between.

This chain connects TRBV28 to TRBJ1-4; D is unclear. Germline V gene lookup returns CDR1 MDHEN and CDR2 SYDVKM. V lost 7 bases and J lost 8, with 11 bases in between. The CDR3 loop spans 12 amino acids. The CDR3 nucleotides read TGTGCCAGCACGAAGGGTGGAGAAAAACTGTTTTTT. Residues: CASTKGGEKLFF.

Here the CDR3 reads CASSYGGGWGNTEAFF. The DNA of the CDR3 is TGCGCCAGCAGCTACGGTGGGGGCTGGGGGAACACTGAAGCTTTCTTT. The chain employs TRBV5-1 and TRBJ1-1, with D perhaps TRBD1 (6 bases). Germline CDR1 and CDR2: SGHRS and YFSETQ. The CDR3 consists of 16 residues. The V and J ends lost 3 bases and 1 base respectively, with 16 bases between them.

The gene calls are TRBV6-2 or TRBV6-3 and TRBJ1-1; the match to TRBD1 covers 9 bases. V trimming: 2 bases; J trimming: 5 bases; junction bases outside the gene matches: 0. CDR1 is MNHEY and CDR2 is SVGEGT in the germline V gene. CDR3 length: 13 residues. CDR3 sequence reads: CASSYGTGTEAFF. In nucleotides, the CDR3 is TGTGCCAGCAGTTACGGGACAGGGACTGAAGCTTTCTTT.

J is TRBJ1-5 and V is TRBV28; TRBD1 aligns across 7 bases. The V gene's germline CDR1 is MDHEN and CDR2 SYDVKM. CDR3 size: 17 residues. The V and J ends lost 7 bases and 0 bases, in that order; junction bases with no gene match: 12. CDR3 residues: CASNLWKTGNSNQPQHF. CDR3 nucleotides: TGTGCCAGCAATCTCTGGAAGACAGGGAATAGCAATCAGCCCCAGCATTTT.

The V call is TRBV4-2, the J call TRBJ1-2, with 7 positions matching TRBD1. Germline V lookup: CDR1 LGHNA, CDR2 YNFKEQ. The junction had 6 bases not matched to a gene; V was cut back by 0 bases and J by 2 bases. The CDR3 is 16 residues long. The CDR3 nucleotides are TGTGCCAGCAGCCAAGATGAGGGGGCGATGAACTATGGCTACACCTTC. Translation: CASSQDEGAMNYGYTF.

The chain combines TRBV6-6 with TRBJ1-2, with no clear D. In germline, CDR1 is MNHNY, CDR2 SVGAGI (reference sequence). The CDR3 is 16 amino acids. Trimming took 7 bases from V and 5 from J, leaving 23 bases between them. The CDR3 spells CASTLFRTTSSYGYTF. CDR3 in DNA: TGTGCCAGCACCCTCTTCCGGACTACTTCTTCTTATGGCTACACCTTC.

This chain connects TRBV5-1 to TRBJ1-6, with D possibly being TRBD1 (5 bases). The ends were cut back, 2 bases at V and 9 bases at J, with 12 bases in the middle. CDR1 and CDR2 (germline): SGHRS, YFSETQ. The CDR3 consists of 14 residues. The CDR3: CASSLDSPPSPLHF. As DNA, the CDR3 is TGCGCCAGCAGCTTAGACAGCCCGCCTTCACCCCTCCACTTT.

V gene TRBV7-3 combines with J gene TRBJ1-1; TRBD1 matches 7 bases. The germline gives CDR1 SGHTA, CDR2 FQGTGA. This CDR3 contains 14 residues. V shed 0 bases and J 6 bases; nucleotides not matched to a gene: 4. The chain's CDR3 is CASSLTTGTAEAFF. In nucleotides, the CDR3 is TGTGCCAGCAGCTTAACAACCGGGACAGCTGAAGCTTTCTTT.

The genes are TRBV7-2 and TRBJ1-4; TRBD1 is a possible D gene (6 bases). The CDR3 is 14 residues long. Germline V gene sequence: CDR1 SGHTA, CDR2 FQGNSA. Deletions cut 6 bases from V and 8 bases from J, with 16 bases between. CDR3 DNA sequence: TGTGCCAGCAGAACGTCAGGGGTGGGCGAAAAACTGTTTTTT. Its protein is CASRTSGVGEKLFF.

The V and J genes are TRBV7-9 and TRBJ2-7; no clear D. This CDR3 is 12 amino acids long. V shed 5 bases and J shed 4 bases, with 9 bases lying between them. Germline loops: CDR1 SEHNR, CDR2 FQNEAQ (reference sequence). Here the CDR3 reads CASSPNSYEQYF. DNA of the CDR3: TGTGCCAGCAGCCCAAACTCGTACGAGCAGTACTTC.

V gene TRBV28 combines with J gene TRBJ1-5, with 7 bases aligning to TRBD1. J was trimmed by 3 bases and V by 6 bases; bases with no gene match: 5. From germline, CDR1 is MDHEN and CDR2 SYDVKM. The CDR3 totals 14 residues. CDR3 amino acids: CASSDGQDNQPQHF. The CDR3 DNA sequence: TGTGCCAGCAGCGATGGACAGGACAATCAGCCCCAGCATTTT.

The V gene is TRBV7-2, the J gene TRBJ1-2; 7 bases match TRBD1. J lost 5 bases, V lost 2 bases, and 8 bases had no gene match. The CDR3 contains 15 residues. From germline, CDR1 is SGHTA and CDR2 FQGNSA. The CDR3 loop reads CASSLIEGALYGYTF. As DNA, the CDR3 is TGTGCCAGCAGCTTAATTGAGGGGGCGCTTTATGGCTACACCTTC.

This clone was seen more than once but under ten times. The chain is built from TRBV4-3 and TRBJ2-7; D possibly uses TRBD1 or TRBD2 (6 bases each). The CDR3 totals 14 residues. Looked up from germline, CDR1 is LGHNA and CDR2 is YSLEER. The V end was cut by 6 bases, the J end by 6 bases, with 18 bases between. CDR3 in DNA: TGCGCCAGCAGTCCCGCTCGGGGGCAGGCCGAGCAGTACTTC. Translating gives CASSPARGQAEQYF.

The chain uses TRBV24-1 and TRBJ1-1; D is perhaps TRBD1 (6 bases). The CDR3 runs to 16 residues. V was cut by 4 bases and J by 7 bases, with 21 bases left in between. CDR1 and CDR2 from the germline V gene are KGHDR and SFDVKD. The CDR3 DNA reads TGTGCCACCAGTGACCATCTCTTCGAAAGGGGGGGTGAAGCTTTCTTT. Its translation is CATSDHLFERGGEAFF.

The chain couples TRBV6-5 to TRBJ1-5, with TRBD1 matching over 7 bases. CDR3 length: 13 residues. Germline V gene lookup returns CDR1 MNHEY and CDR2 SVGAGI. After removal of 4 bases from V and 4 bases from J, the junction contained 1 base not matched to a gene. The CDR3 is CASSLTGNQPQHF. The CDR3, as DNA: TGTGCCAGCAGTTTGACAGGGAATCAGCCCCAGCATTTT.

V is TRBV19 and J is TRBJ1-2, with D tentatively TRBD1 (6 bases). From germline, CDR1 is LNHDA and CDR2 SQIVND (reference sequence). The CDR3 extends over 14 amino acids. Trimming removed 7 bases at V and 5 bases at J, with 17 bases between. The CDR3 loop is CASTVGGARYGYTF. The CDR3 nucleotides read TGTGCCAGTACCGTAGGGGGGGCTCGGTATGGCTACACCTTC.

The CDR3 DNA sequence: TGTGCCAGCAGTGCCACCTACAGGGTCTACGAGCAGTACTTC. This gives the protein CASSATYRVYEQYF. This chain uses TRBV6-6 with TRBJ2-7; D may be TRBD1 (6 bases). The CDR3 consists of 14 residues. Germline CDR1 MNHNY, CDR2 SVGAGI (reference sequence). The ends were cut back, 5 bases at V and 3 bases at J, with 14 bases in the middle.

The genes are TRBV19 and TRBJ1-3; D is uncertain. CDR1 is LNHDA and CDR2 is SQIVND in the germline V gene (reference sequence). The CDR3 has 14 residues. Trimming shortened V by 3 bases and J by 0 bases, and 6 bases separated the two germline ends. The CDR3 coding sequence is TGTGCCAGTAGTATTGATCGCTCTGGAAACACCATATATTTT. Its translation: CASSIDRSGNTIYF.

The genes are TRBV30 and TRBJ1-1; 7 bases agree with TRBD1. Germline lookup yields CDR1 GTSNPN and CDR2 SVGIG (reference sequence). This CDR3 is built from 13 residues. V shed 2 bases and J 6 bases; nucleotides not matched to a gene: 6. CDR3 DNA: TGTGCCTGGAGTAGACAGGGAGGACCTGAAGCTTTCTTT. Translation: CAWSRQGGPEAFF.

For this clone: Other DNA sequences from this sample encode an identical CDR3 as well. The V and J genes are TRBV4-1 and TRBJ1-2; D is possibly TRBD1 (6 bases). With 1 base removed from V and 2 bases from J, the gap between germline ends came to 11 bases. In germline, CDR1 is MGHRA, CDR2 YSYEKL. The CDR3 consists of 15 residues. CDR3 sequence: CASSQAGTTNYGYTF. The DNA for the CDR3 is TGCGCCAGCAGCCAAGCTGGGACAACGAACTATGGCTACACCTTC.

This sequence joins TRBV27 and TRBJ2-3; D is perhaps TRBD2 (6 bases). Trimming cost V 5 bases and J 1 base, with 10 bases left between them. There are 14 residues in the CDR3. In germline, CDR1 is MNHEY, CDR2 SMNVEV (reference sequence). In DNA, the CDR3 is TGTGCCAGCAGTCGGAGACTAGGCACAGATACGCAGTATTTT. It specifies CASSRRLGTDTQYF.

This chain joins TRBV28 and TRBJ1-4; D may be TRBD1 (5 bases). Trimming removed 6 bases at V and 7 bases at J, with 15 bases between. CDR1 and CDR2 (germline): MDHEN, SYDVKM. This CDR3 spans 14 amino acids. CDR3 residues: CASRRDPGVEKLFF. As DNA, the CDR3 is TGTGCCAGCAGGCGGGACCCAGGTGTTGAAAAACTGTTTTTT.